The 29 T cell receptor beta chains below all came from one sample that was sequenced in a study of blood T cell repertoires in COVID-19 (TCRdb year 2020). Libraries were made using the immunoSEQ multiplex PCR assay. The source is immuneACCESS, and TCRdb retained only in-frame sequences with V and J called. Part of the clones is not carried over; for the studies checked, unresolved V genes explain less than half of this, and the remainder is unexplained. The sample includes about 120,000 clones, with about two thirds observed a single time. The top ten constitute 0.7% to 1% of the sample. Sequenced material: peripheral blood. Receptors originate from a human donor with acute or convalescent COVID-19. The donor label of this sample is uncertain.

There are many counts of this clone. This chain links TRBV2 with TRBJ1-6; D gene ambiguous. CDR3 size: 16 residues. Between the trimmed V and J ends, which lost 4 bases and 0 bases, there was a span of 10 bases. Germline CDR1 reads SNHLY; CDR2 reads FYNNEI. Here the CDR3 DNA reads TGTGCCAGCAGTGTAAGAGGGAGCTCCTATAATTCACCCCTCCACTTT. Protein product: CASSVRGSSYNSPLHF.

This clone was observed a single time. The rearrangement links TRBV5-6 to TRBJ1-3; TRBD1 agrees at 7 bases. Per the germline V gene, CDR1 is SGHDT and CDR2 is YYEEEE. V shed 1 base, J shed 4 bases, and the junction held 5 bases outside the gene matches. This CDR3 contains 15 residues. CDR3: CASSLRQGTGNTIYF. CDR3 coding DNA: TGTGCCAGCAGCTTGAGACAGGGCACAGGAAACACCATATATTTT.

CDR3 DNA: TGCGCCAGCAGCCAAGATGGGGTAGCGGGGGGCCATTTGGTGAAGACCCAGTACTTC. Residues: CASSQDGVAGGHLVKTQYF. The rearrangement links TRBV4-1 to TRBJ2-5; 10 bases are shared with TRBD2. This CDR3 region has 19 residues. The germline V gene encodes CDR1 MGHRA and CDR2 YSYEKL. After removal of 0 bases from V and 6 bases from J, the junction contained 16 bases not matched to a gene.

This rearrangement joins TRBV5-6 to TRBJ2-7; a weak D match, TRBD1 (6 bases). Germline loops: CDR1 SGHDT, CDR2 YYEEEE. V gave up 2 bases and J gave up 3 bases, with 15 bases separating them. The CDR3 is made up of 15 amino acids. In DNA form, the CDR3 reads TGTGCCAGCAGCTTCTTTCTGGGCAGGGGCTACGAGCAGTACGTC. Its protein is CASSFFLGRGYEQYV.

This clone was recorded many times. V usage is TRBV28 and J usage is TRBJ1-4; the match to TRBD1 covers 8 bases. V gave up 11 bases and J gave up 4 bases; unmatched junction bases: 3. The CDR3 is 12 residues long. The V gene's germline CDR1 is MDHEN and CDR2 SYDVKM. The CDR3 nucleotides read TGTGCCTCCAGGGGGCTTAATGAAAAACTGTTTTTT. Amino acid sequence: CASRGLNEKLFF. Using reference TRBV28 and TRBJ1-4 for the parts outside the CDR3, the full variable domain is DVKVTQSSRYLVKRTGEKVFLECVQDMDHENMFWYRQDPGLGLRLIYFSYDVKMKEKGDIPEGYSVSREKKERFSLILESASTNQTSMYLCASRGLNEKLFFGSGTQLSVL.

The V call is TRBV28, the J call TRBJ2-1; the match to TRBD1 covers 9 bases. The CDR3 consists of 15 residues. Germline loops: CDR1 MDHEN, CDR2 SYDVKM. V gave up 6 bases and J gave up 5 bases; unmatched junction bases: 8. CDR3 region: CASSSHRGLDNEQFF. In DNA, the CDR3 is TGTGCCAGCAGCTCACACAGGGGGCTCGACAATGAGCAGTTCTTC. Complete variable domain (other parts from reference TRBV28 and TRBJ2-1): DVKVTQSSRYLVKRTGEKVFLECVQDMDHENMFWYRQDPGLGLRLIYFSYDVKMKEKGDIPEGYSVSREKKERFSLILESASTNQTSMYLCASSSHRGLDNEQFFGPGTRLTVL.

The chain couples TRBV19 to TRBJ1-6; the D gene is possibly TRBD1 (6 bases). The CDR3 contains 14 residues. V was clipped by 3 bases and J by 7 bases, with 10 bases between them. Per the germline V gene, CDR1 is LNHDA and CDR2 is SQIVND (reference sequence). CDR3: CASSMRGANSPLHF. The CDR3 region has the DNA TGTGCCAGTAGTATGCGGGGGGCGAATTCACCCCTCCACTTT. The complete variable domain, with remaining parts taken from reference TRBV19 and TRBJ1-6, reads DGGITQSPKYLFRKEGQNVTLSCEQNLNHDAMYWYRQDPGQGLRLIYYSQIVNDFQKGDIAEGYSVSREKKESFPLTVTSAQKNPTAFYLCASSMRGANSPLHFGNGTRLTVT.

As DNA, the CDR3 is TGTGCCAGCAGTGGGTATCAAGTTAGCTCCTATAATTCACCCCTCCACTTT. This gives the protein CASSGYQVSSYNSPLHF. The rearrangement uses TRBV6-1 and TRBJ1-6, with D unclear. The V end was cut by 4 bases, the J end by 0 bases, with 13 bases between. Germline loops: CDR1 MNHNS, CDR2 SASEGT. This CDR3 is 17 amino acids long.

The genes are TRBV10-2 and TRBJ2-7, with TRBD1 identical over 9 bases. Germline CDR1 WSHSY, CDR2 SAAADI. This CDR3 is 15 amino acids long. With V trimmed by 3 bases and J by 6 bases, 9 bases remained unmatched. The CDR3 is CASSEQEQGAGEQYF. The CDR3 nucleotides read TGCGCCAGCAGTGAACAGGAACAGGGGGCCGGCGAGCAGTACTTC.

This clone was seen more than once but under ten times. The chain combines TRBV27 with TRBJ2-1; 10 positions match TRBD2. The V gene end was trimmed by 5 bases and the J gene end by 3 bases; junction bases not matched to a gene: 7. CDR1 MNHEY and CDR2 SMNVEV come from the germline V gene (reference sequence). The CDR3 spans 16 residues. In nucleotides, the CDR3 is TGTGCCAGCAGTGACCCAAGACTAGCGGGCTACAATGAGCAGTTCTTC. Translated: CASSDPRLAGYNEQFF.

The chain uses TRBV18 and TRBJ1-1; TRBD1 aligns across 9 bases. Germline V gene data show CDR1 as KGHSH and CDR2 as LQKENI. The junction had 6 bases not matched to a gene; V was cut back by 6 bases and J by 1 base. The CDR3 length is 15 residues. The CDR3 region has the DNA TGTGCCAGCTCTCCGACAGGGGGGACGAACACTGAAGCTTTCTTT. It is translated as CASSPTGGTNTEAFF.

The gene calls are TRBV9 and TRBJ2-1; TRBD1 is a possible D gene (6 bases). The germline V gene has CDR1 SGDLS and CDR2 YYNGEE. Trimming took 3 bases from V and 6 from J, leaving 16 bases between them. This CDR3 is 15 amino acids long. The CDR3 region has the DNA TGTGCCAGCAGCGGCGGACAGCCCTTCCTCAATGAGCAGTTCTTC. It yields the protein CASSGGQPFLNEQFF.

There are a few counts of this clone. The chain employs TRBV10-2 and TRBJ2-7; D is uncertain. Germline V lookup: CDR1 WSHSY, CDR2 SAAADI. Deletions cut 2 bases from V and 3 bases from J, with 11 bases between. The CDR3 spans 14 residues. CDR3 region: CASSEPIRVYEQYF. The CDR3 nucleotides read TGCGCCAGCAGTGAGCCGATTCGAGTCTACGAGCAGTACTTC.

The chain has TRBV27 and TRBJ1-6; D unresolved. Germline CDR1 and CDR2: MNHEY and SMNVEV (reference sequence). There are 13 residues in the CDR3. The V and J ends lost 10 bases and 4 bases respectively, with 11 bases between them. The CDR3 protein is CATREIYNSPLHF. The CDR3 DNA follows: TGTGCCACTCGGGAGATTTATAATTCACCCCTCCACTTT.

The J gene is TRBJ1-1, the V gene TRBV7-8; 9 nucleotides line up with TRBD1. From germline, CDR1 is SGHVS and CDR2 FQNEAQ. Germline trimming cut 5 bases from V and 5 bases from J; bases unmatched to any gene: 3. The CDR3 is 13 residues long. The CDR3 here is CASSTGQGTEAFF. CDR3 in DNA: TGTGCCAGCAGCACAGGACAGGGGACTGAAGCTTTCTTT.

The chain joins TRBV19 to TRBJ1-1; TRBD1 agrees at 9 bases. The CDR3 length is 16 residues. CDR1 is LNHDA, CDR2 SQIVND, per germline (reference sequence). With 7 bases clipped from V and 4 bases from J, the junction kept 13 bases outside the gene matches. CDR3: CASTRGTGTGTTEAFF. The CDR3 DNA sequence: TGTGCCAGTACTCGAGGGACAGGGACGGGAACCACTGAAGCTTTCTTT.

The chain couples TRBV5-1 to TRBJ2-7, with TRBD2 identical over 10 bases. The CDR3 is 14 residues long. In germline, CDR1 is SGHRS, CDR2 YFSETQ. V was pared by 0 bases and J by 6 bases, with 3 bases of the junction left unmatched. The CDR3 coding sequence is TGCGCCAGCAGCTTGGATGTAGCGGGGGGCGAGCAGTACTTC. As protein: CASSLDVAGGEQYF.

The chain recombines TRBV6-1 with TRBJ2-6; TRBD1 is a possible D gene (5 bases). Germline V gene data show CDR1 as MNHNS and CDR2 as SASEGT. CDR3 length: 14 amino acids. V lost 2 bases to trimming and J lost 8 bases, with 10 bases between them. In DNA form, the CDR3 reads TGTGCCAGCAGTGAAAGGGGTCCACCCAACGTCCTGACTTTC. Translated, it gives CASSERGPPNVLTF.

V and J are TRBV5-1 and TRBJ2-3; D not certain. The CDR3 totals 15 residues. CDR1 is SGHRS and CDR2 is YFSETQ in the germline V gene. Trimming shortened V by 0 bases and J by 2 bases, and 10 bases separated the two germline ends. CDR3: CASSLVGPITDTQYF. CDR3 coding DNA: TGCGCCAGCAGCTTGGTTGGGCCGATCACAGATACGCAGTATTTT.

As regards this clone: The sample holds other DNA sequences that translate to the same CDR3. The chain has TRBV5-1 and TRBJ1-3, with D possibly matching TRBD1 (5 bases). The CDR3 consists of 14 residues. V was pared by 3 bases and J by 0 bases, with 7 bases between. Germline CDR1 and CDR2: SGHRS and YFSETQ. The CDR3 is CASSSQGSGNTIYF. The CDR3, as DNA: TGCGCCAGCAGCTCTCAGGGCTCTGGAAACACCATATATTTT.

The chain is built from TRBV7-9 and TRBJ2-2, with no clear D. CDR3 length equals 14 residues. V was cut by 5 bases and J by 4 bases, with 11 bases left in between. The V gene's germline CDR1 is SEHNR and CDR2 FQNEAQ (reference sequence). CDR3 sequence (DNA): TGTGCCAGCAGCAGAACAGAGATCACCGGGGAGCTGTTTTTT. Its translation: CASSRTEITGELFF.

CDR3 in amino acids: CASSIGGDGYTF. The CDR3 DNA sequence: TGTGCCAGTAGTATCGGAGGTGATGGCTACACCTTC. The chain couples TRBV19 to TRBJ1-2; D unclear. Trimming cost V 3 bases and J 6 bases, with 8 bases left between them. The germline V gene encodes CDR1 LNHDA and CDR2 SQIVND (reference sequence). The CDR3 spans 12 residues.

The chain recombines TRBV27 with TRBJ2-6; possibly TRBD2 for D (7 bases). Trimming cost V 8 bases and J 2 bases, with 13 bases left between them. Germline V gene sequence: CDR1 MNHEY, CDR2 SMNVEV (reference sequence). The CDR3 is made up of 15 amino acids. CDR3 in DNA: TGTGCCAGCGCCAGAGGGGGGGCTGGGGCCAACGTCCTGACTTTC. Amino acids: CASARGGAGANVLTF.

In nucleotides, the CDR3 is TGCGCCAGCAGCTTCTCGACCGGGACGTCGGAGGGAGCTTTCTTT. It encodes CASSFSTGTSEGAFF. The chain uses TRBV5-1 and TRBJ1-1; D is perhaps TRBD1 (5 bases). V lost 2 bases and J 10 bases, leaving 21 bases between the germline ends. This CDR3 contains 15 residues. Germline V gene sequence: CDR1 SGHRS, CDR2 YFSETQ.

V and J are TRBV28 and TRBJ1-5; no firm D call. The CDR3 consists of 14 residues. The germline CDR1 and CDR2 sequences are MDHEN and SYDVKM. V dropped 5 bases and J dropped 11 bases, with 19 bases sitting between them. CDR3 residues: CASSPAAESRAQHF. In nucleotides, the CDR3 is TGTGCCAGCAGTCCAGCTGCCGAGTCCCGGGCCCAGCATTTT.

This rearrangement joins TRBV2 to TRBJ1-6, with 9 bases that match TRBD1. V lost 6 bases to trimming and J lost 5 bases; unmatched junction nucleotides: 5. Germline V gives CDR1 SNHLY, CDR2 FYNNEI. The CDR3 totals 15 residues. DNA of the CDR3: TGTGCCAGCAGGCCCGGGACAGGGAATAATTCACCCCTCCACTTT. Translation: CASRPGTGNNSPLHF.

The chain is built from TRBV4-1 and TRBJ2-4; 7 bases are a match to TRBD1. Germline lookup yields CDR1 MGHRA and CDR2 YSYEKL. V dropped 3 bases and J dropped 2; count of bases not matched to a gene: 4. This CDR3 is 15 amino acids long. CDR3 amino acids: CASSHPQGTKNIQYF. The DNA of the CDR3 is TGCGCCAGCAGCCACCCACAGGGGACCAAAAACATTCAGTACTTC.

The chain combines TRBV18 with TRBJ1-1; 8 nucleotides align to TRBD1. The V gene end was trimmed by 6 bases and the J gene end by 4 bases; junction bases not matched to a gene: 4. Per the germline V gene, CDR1 is KGHSH and CDR2 is LQKENI. This CDR3 is built from 13 residues. The CDR3, as DNA: TGTGCCAGCTCTCATGACAGGGGCACTGAAGCTTTCTTT. This gives the protein CASSHDRGTEAFF.

The V and J genes are TRBV7-2 and TRBJ1-1; tentatively, D is TRBD1 (5 bases). V was pared by 3 bases and J by 2 bases, with 10 bases between. The CDR3 totals 14 residues. The germline V gene has CDR1 SGHTA and CDR2 FQGNSA. CDR3 sequence reads: CASSLGPLNTEAFF. For the CDR3, the DNA is TGTGCCAGCAGCTTGGGGCCACTTAACACTGAAGCTTTCTTT.